Listed below are T cell receptor beta chains from one sample, sequenced in a study of shared T cell receptors in the human thymus. This table comes from immunoSEQ multiplex PCR, and its TCRdb copy is limited to in-frame clones, with some not included. The data hold more than 550,000 clones, with around 85% observed a single time. These same records also appear under a second study, on human thymus T cells.

Sequencing was carried out using thymocytes. These receptors all stem from a girl under three years old with a congenital heart defect. CDR3s leave out the opening cysteine and the closing phenylalanine or tryptophan. Each record gives: CDR3 protein, clone size, V gene. Clone size is not always given. Where it is, it says once, few, many or a class for expanded clones.

CDR3aa: ASTTGEEANEKLF; abundance: once; v_gene: TRBV6-5
CDR3aa: ASSHKQGSYNEQF; abundance: .; v_gene: TRBV7-9
CDR3aa: ASSLFSGNTEAF; abundance: .; v_gene: TRBV5-8
CDR3aa: ATSVRTANTEAF; abundance: once; v_gene: TRBV6-6
CDR3aa: ASSLTTPGGYT; abundance: .; v_gene: TRBV28
CDR3aa: ASRKTGTGKNGQPQH; abundance: .; v_gene: TRBV19
CDR3aa: ASSSRTANSPLH; abundance: once; v_gene: TRBV19
CDR3aa: ASSLARGQSSYEQY; abundance: .; v_gene: TRBV18
CDR3aa: ASSLHYPRYTEAF; abundance: .; v_gene: TRBV28
CDR3aa: ASSSDRIYGYT; abundance: .; v_gene: TRBV21-1
CDR3aa: ASSQRPGNQPQH; abundance: .; v_gene: TRBV2
CDR3aa: ASSQEARQGAPGANVLT; abundance: .; v_gene: TRBV4-3
CDR3aa: ASSLVGGGHYNEQF; abundance: few; v_gene: TRBV11-2
CDR3aa: SAPTGGPFTDTQY; abundance: .; v_gene: TRBV29-1
CDR3aa: ASSPTHRNTEAF; abundance: .; v_gene: TRBV7-6
CDR3aa: ASSEAGTGSREQY; abundance: once; v_gene: TRBV2
CDR3aa: ASSPADRAHTEAF; abundance: .; v_gene: TRBV6-6
CDR3aa: ASSLDRVSTNEKLF; abundance: .; v_gene: TRBV7-9
CDR3aa: ASSLQGEVGNTEAF; abundance: .; v_gene: TRBV5-4
CDR3aa: ASSLGTGSGNTIY; abundance: .; v_gene: TRBV7-2
CDR3aa: ASQGYRRTGELF; abundance: once; v_gene: TRBV5-1
CDR3aa: ASGLTSGGSDTQY; abundance: .; v_gene: TRBV12-5
CDR3aa: ASSLVGTGGWGTEAF; abundance: .; v_gene: TRBV5-8
CDR3aa: ASSLPPYGYT; abundance: .; v_gene: TRBV5-1
CDR3aa: ASSQDRVPHEQF; abundance: .; v_gene: TRBV5-6
CDR3aa: ASSLGSRGASNQPQH; abundance: once; v_gene: TRBV5-6
CDR3aa: ASSYAGVDQPQH; abundance: .; v_gene: TRBV6-6
CDR3aa: ASSFFGEGSYNSPLH; abundance: few; v_gene: TRBV7-9
CDR3aa: ASSLSVWRGRSDTQY; abundance: .; v_gene: TRBV27
CDR3aa: ASIRTGRYGYT; abundance: .; v_gene: TRBV27
CDR3aa: ASSEGLAGKETQY; abundance: .; v_gene: TRBV10-2
CDR3aa: ASSEKGAFMFQETQY; abundance: .; v_gene: TRBV2
CDR3aa: ASSFWGGEATYEQY; abundance: .; v_gene: TRBV27
CDR3aa: ASSLATGFSEAF; abundance: .; v_gene: TRBV5-6
CDR3aa: ASFRQGAAGANVLT; abundance: .; v_gene: TRBV5-8
CDR3aa: ASSLVGAANEKLF; abundance: .; v_gene: TRBV5-1
CDR3aa: ASSKGWSVNEKLF; abundance: .; v_gene: TRBV21-1
CDR3aa: ASSAPEGSYGYT; abundance: .; v_gene: TRBV5-1
CDR3aa: ASSEAGSTEAF; abundance: .; v_gene: TRBV6-1
CDR3aa: ASSLVVTDTQY; abundance: once; v_gene: TRBV28
CDR3aa: ASSQVAGSGDTQY; abundance: .; v_gene: TRBV4-1
CDR3aa: ASSGLDRFTEAF; abundance: .; v_gene: TRBV10-2
CDR3aa: ASSLIGFRGQEGGKAF; abundance: .; v_gene: TRBV7-6
CDR3aa: ASSGRDNPKRPYNEQF; abundance: .; v_gene: TRBV6-1
CDR3aa: ASSRGTGRHFRTEAF; abundance: .; v_gene: TRBV7-9
CDR3aa: ASGLVESTGGAEGGQTEAF; abundance: .; v_gene: TRBV12-5
CDR3aa: ASSLGQGARWETQY; abundance: .; v_gene: TRBV7-8
CDR3aa: ASSEITGSYYTEAF; abundance: .; v_gene: TRBV9
CDR3aa: ASSLVSGGRTEAF; abundance: .; v_gene: TRBV7-8
CDR3aa: ASSGGEMQEPTYEQY; abundance: .; v_gene: TRBV19
CDR3aa: ASSYQGQSLNSPLH; abundance: .; v_gene: TRBV6-6
CDR3aa: ASSESLSVTYPYNEQF; abundance: .; v_gene: TRBV6-4
CDR3aa: ASSLSKRDRDSYEQY; abundance: once; v_gene: TRBV7-9
CDR3aa: ASSSVLVAGGDTQY; abundance: once; v_gene: TRBV5-6
CDR3aa: ASSQSPTGDYGYT; abundance: few; v_gene: TRBV4-3
CDR3aa: ASSLWGPTGTILRPGANVLT; abundance: .; v_gene: TRBV5-1
CDR3aa: GWGLAPDRDTEAF; abundance: .; v_gene: TRBV6-1